The 32 T cell receptor beta chains below all came from one sample that was sequenced in a study of blood T cell repertoires in COVID-19. Only in-frame clones appear in the TCRdb table, and some are missing; sequencing was by immunoSEQ multiplex PCR. Of 150,000 to 200,000 clones listed, 82% were seen once; the top ten hold around 7.8%. Sequenced: peripheral blood. These TCRs come from a woman aged 55-69 years with COVID-19, enrolled during active disease.

This chain joins TRBV27 and TRBJ1-2, with D hard to call. Germline loops: CDR1 MNHEY, CDR2 SMNVEV (reference sequence). V shed 6 bases and J shed 1 base, with 12 bases lying between them. There are 14 residues in the CDR3. The CDR3 DNA is TGTGCCAGCAGGGGAGGGTCCGTTAACTATGGCTACACCTTC. This sequence encodes CASRGGSVNYGYTF.

This clone was observed once. The V gene is TRBV6-2 or TRBV6-3, the J gene TRBJ1-6; TRBD1 agrees at 12 bases. V was pared by 2 bases and J by 9 bases, with 5 bases of the junction left unmatched. Germline lookup yields CDR1 MNHEY and CDR2 SVGEGT. The CDR3 has 16 residues. CDR3 in amino acids: CASSYEGQGASSPLHF. The CDR3 coding sequence is TGTGCCAGCAGTTACGAGGGACAGGGGGCAAGTTCACCCCTCCACTTT.

V usage is TRBV6-5 and J usage is TRBJ2-1; 8 nucleotides agree with TRBD2. Germline V lookup: CDR1 MNHEY, CDR2 SVGAGI. The CDR3 is made up of 13 amino acids. The V gene end was trimmed by 6 bases and the J gene end by 9 bases; junction bases not matched to a gene: 7. CDR3 coding DNA: TGTGCCAGCAGGACAAACAGCGGGGGTGAGCAGTTCTTC. Protein: CASRTNSGGEQFF.

The sample holds one count of this clone. The V gene is TRBV9, the J gene TRBJ2-3; D not resolved. Germline CDR1 and CDR2: SGDLS and YYNGEE. The CDR3 length is 12 residues. Deletions cut 0 bases from V and 6 bases from J, with 5 bases between. This CDR3 reads CASSVASDTQYF. CDR3 in DNA: TGTGCCAGCAGCGTAGCTTCGGATACGCAGTATTTT. Together with reference TRBV9 and TRBJ2-3, the CDR3 gives the full variable domain: DSGVTQTPKHLITATGQRVTLRCSPRSGDLSVYWYQQSLDQGLQFLIQYYNGEERAKGNILERFSAQQFPDLHSELNLSSLELGDSALYFCASSVASDTQYFGPGTRLTVL.

The V and J genes are TRBV18 and TRBJ1-5; D ambiguous. Trimming pared 2 bases from V and 5 bases from J, leaving 7 bases between. This CDR3 contains 13 residues. Germline V gene lookup returns CDR1 KGHSH and CDR2 LQKENI. DNA for the CDR3: TGTGCCAGCTCACCAGAACGGGATCAGCCCCAGCATTTT. Translated, it gives CASSPERDQPQHF.

This clone is categorized as medium-sized. The V and J genes are TRBV7-6 and TRBJ2-1; the match to TRBD2 covers 7 bases. The CDR3 extends over 15 amino acids. Germline V lookup: CDR1 SGHVS, CDR2 FNYEAQ. The V gene end was trimmed by 0 bases and the J gene end by 6 bases; junction bases not matched to a gene: 5. The CDR3 DNA is TGTGCCAGCAGCTTAGCGCTGACTAGCTTCAATGAGCAGTTCTTC. It codes for CASSLALTSFNEQFF. The entire variable domain, with the rest obtained from reference TRBV7-6 and TRBJ2-1, is as follows: GAGVSQSPRYKVTKRGQDVALRCDPISGHVSLYWYRQALGQGPEFLTYFNYEAQQDKSGLPNDRFSAERPEGSISTLTIQRTEQRDSAMYRCASSLALTSFNEQFFGPGTRLTVL.

The V gene is TRBV7-9, the J gene TRBJ2-7; 11 nucleotides agree with TRBD2. J lost 4 bases, V lost 5 bases, and 13 bases had no gene match. The germline V gene encodes CDR1 SEHNR and CDR2 FQNEAQ (reference sequence). There are 17 residues in the CDR3. The CDR3 sequence: CASSARLAGTSPYEQYF. The DNA for the CDR3 is TGTGCCAGCAGCGCTAGACTAGCGGGAACCTCACCTTACGAGCAGTACTTC. The whole variable domain, remainder taken from reference TRBV7-9 and TRBJ2-7, is DTGVSQNPRHKITKRGQNVTFRCDPISEHNRLYWYRQTLGQGPEFLTYFQNEAQLEKSRLLSDRFSAERPKGSFSTLEIQRTEQGDSAMYLCASSARLAGTSPYEQYFGPGTRLTVT.

The CDR3 coding sequence is TGTGCCAGCAGTGGACGGGGTAGCGGGAGCCCCTTCACAGATACGCAGTATTTT. It translates to CASSGRGSGSPFTDTQYF. The chain combines TRBV28 with TRBJ2-3, with 9 bases aligning to TRBD2. The CDR3 has 18 amino acids. Germline lookup yields CDR1 MDHEN and CDR2 SYDVKM. J lost 2 bases, V lost 5 bases, and 14 bases had no gene match.

This clone is a singleton in its sample. The J gene is TRBJ1-6, the V gene TRBV6-5, with TRBD1 identical over 7 bases. V dropped 9 bases and J dropped 5; count of bases not matched to a gene: 1. Per germline, CDR1 MNHEY and CDR2 SVGAGI. This CDR3 is 12 amino acids long. CDR3: CASGTDNSPLHF. DNA of the CDR3: TGTGCCAGTGGGACAGATAATTCACCCCTCCACTTT.

The sample holds one count of this clone. CDR3 protein: CASSLRAGGSNEQFF. In DNA, the CDR3 is TGCGCCAGCAGCTTAAGGGCGGGAGGGAGCAATGAGCAGTTCTTC. The J gene is TRBJ2-1, the V gene TRBV5-1; 9 nucleotides agree with TRBD2. The germline V gene has CDR1 SGHRS and CDR2 YFSETQ. V was pared by 2 bases and J by 6 bases, with 6 bases of the junction left unmatched. There are 15 residues in the CDR3.

Worth noting for this clone: This sample also contains other DNA sequences that code for the same CDR3. This sequence joins TRBV3-1 (or the pseudogene TRBV3-2) and TRBJ1-5; D remains ambiguous. CDR1 LGHDT and CDR2 YNNKEL come from the germline V gene (reference sequence). This CDR3 contains 14 residues. V was trimmed by 0 bases and J by 2 bases, leaving 5 bases between them. DNA for the CDR3: TGTGCCAGCAGCCAAGACAGTGGCAATCAGCCCCAGCATTTT. Its translation is CASSQDSGNQPQHF.

CDR3: CASSSTDWASDQYF. The CDR3 DNA follows: TGTGCCAGCAGCTCCACTGATTGGGCCTCCGACCAGTACTTC. The chain employs TRBV7-2 and TRBJ2-5; D gene ambiguous. This CDR3 has 14 amino acids. The germline CDR1 and CDR2 sequences are SGHTA and FQGNSA. The germline V and J ends were trimmed by 4 bases and 10 bases, with 19 bases remaining between them.

In DNA form, the CDR3 reads TGCGCCAGCAGTCACCCCCGGGGGGGCGGGCGGAACACTGAAGCTTTCTTT. Its translation: CASSHPRGGGRNTEAFF. The chain links TRBV23-1 to TRBJ1-1; D might be TRBD1 (6 bases). TRBV23-1 is labeled an ORF, and its function is uncertain. V was pared by 3 bases and J by 1 base, with 18 bases between. The CDR3 runs to 17 residues.

Concerning this clone: Other DNA sequences of this sample code for an identical CDR3. The chain joins TRBV7-9 to TRBJ2-6; D is undetermined. Trimming took off 2 bases at V and 2 bases at J, with 4 bases between the two ends. CDR3 length: 14 amino acids. Germline-derived CDR1 and CDR2 are SEHNR and FQNEAQ (reference sequence). CDR3 in amino acids: CASSLPPGANVLTF. The CDR3 nucleotides read TGTGCCAGCAGCTTACCTCCTGGGGCCAACGTCCTGACTTTC.

This clone was counted between two and nine times. The chain has TRBV9 and TRBJ2-3; TRBD2 is a possible D gene (6 bases). V was clipped by 3 bases and J by 1 base, with 12 bases between them. The germline V gene encodes CDR1 SGDLS and CDR2 YYNGEE. CDR3 length: 15 amino acids. CDR3 DNA: TGTGCCAGCAGCGCTCGGGACTTTGGCACAGATACGCAGTATTTT. Translation gives CASSARDFGTDTQYF.

The chain uses TRBV5-4 and TRBJ2-1; unclear D gene. The length of the CDR3 is 12 residues. Germline-derived CDR1 and CDR2 are SGHNT and YYREEE (reference sequence). V lost 3 bases and J lost 9, with 10 bases in between. CDR3 amino acids: CASSSLVGEQFF. CDR3 nucleotide sequence: TGTGCCAGCAGCTCGCTTGTCGGTGAGCAGTTCTTC.

The CDR3 DNA reads as TGTGCCAGCAGTGAAGGGGGACAGCAAAGGGCCTACGAGCAGTACTTC. Amino acid sequence: CASSEGGQQRAYEQYF. The genes are TRBV2 and TRBJ2-7; TRBD1 aligns across 7 bases. Germline values: CDR1 SNHLY, CDR2 FYNNEI. Germline trimming cut 1 base from V and 2 bases from J; bases unmatched to any gene: 8. This CDR3 is 16 amino acids long. The complete variable domain, with remaining parts taken from reference TRBV2 and TRBJ2-7, reads EPEVTQTPSHQVTQMGQEVILRCVPISNHLYFYWYRQILGQKVEFLVSFYNNEISEKSEIFDDQFSVERPDGSNFTLKIRSTKLEDSAMYFCASSEGGQQRAYEQYFGPGTRLTVT.

The CDR3 spells CATQKEVHTGELFF. DNA for the CDR3: TGTGCCACCCAAAAGGAGGTCCACACCGGGGAGCTGTTTTTT. The chain carries TRBV19 and TRBJ2-2; the D gene is possibly TRBD2 (5 bases). CDR3 length: 14 residues. Germline loops: CDR1 LNHDA, CDR2 SQIVND (reference sequence). Trimming took off 10 bases at V and 3 bases at J, with 15 bases between the two ends. Full variable domain (outside the CDR3, taken from reference TRBV19 and TRBJ2-2): DGGITQSPKYLFRKEGQNVTLSCEQNLNHDAMYWYRQDPGQGLRLIYYSQIVNDFQKGDIAEGYSVSREKKESFPLTVTSAQKNPTAFYLCATQKEVHTGELFFGEGSRLTVL.

This sequence joins TRBV28 and TRBJ2-7; TRBD1 agrees at 8 bases. Germline assignment: CDR1 MDHEN and CDR2 SYDVKM. The CDR3 totals 14 residues. J lost 0 bases, V lost 6 bases, and 4 bases had no gene match. CDR3 region: CASRGQVSSYEQYF. Written as DNA, the CDR3 is TGTGCCAGCAGGGGACAGGTTAGCTCCTACGAGCAGTACTTC.

The V call is TRBV5-6, the J call TRBJ1-1, with a tentative D call TRBD1 (6 bases). The CDR3 spans 12 residues. With 4 bases removed from V and 5 bases from J, the gap between germline ends came to 9 bases. CDR1 and CDR2 (germline): SGHDT, YYEEEE. CDR3 protein: CASSRGATEAFF. CDR3 coding DNA: TGTGCCAGCAGCCGGGGGGCAACTGAAGCTTTCTTT.

The count of this clone is one. The rearrangement joins TRBV11-2 to TRBJ2-5, with TRBD2 matching over 14 bases. Looked up from germline, CDR1 is SGHAT and CDR2 is FQNNGV. The CDR3 consists of 16 residues. Trimming removed 5 bases from V and 3 bases from J; junction bases left unmatched: 5. The DNA for the CDR3 is TGTGCCAGCAGCAGAAAGGGACTAGCGGGGGAAGAGACCCAGTACTTC. Translated: CASSRKGLAGEETQYF. Full variable domain (outside the CDR3, taken from reference TRBV11-2 and TRBJ2-5): EAGVAQSPRYKIIEKRQSVAFWCNPISGHATLYWYQQILGQGPKLLIQFQNNGVVDDSQLPKDRFSAERLKGVDSTLKIQPAKLEDSAVYLCASSRKGLAGEETQYFGPGTRLLVL.

The chain combines TRBV6-5 with TRBJ2-5; no definite D call. Germline V gives CDR1 MNHEY, CDR2 SVGAGI. This CDR3 has 13 amino acids. The ends were cut back, 7 bases at V and 2 bases at J, with 11 bases in the middle. The DNA of the CDR3 is TGTGCCAGCACCGGGTCCCTTCAAGAGACCCAGTACTTC. As protein: CASTGSLQETQYF.

V and J are TRBV3-1 (or the pseudogene TRBV3-2) and TRBJ1-1; tentative D call: TRBD1 (6 bases). CDR1 is LGHDT, CDR2 YNNKEL, per germline (reference sequence). The CDR3 consists of 13 residues. The V and J ends lost 6 bases and 4 bases respectively, with 12 bases between them. The CDR3: CASSFTGRTEAFF. As DNA, the CDR3 is TGTGCCAGCAGTTTCACAGGGCGCACTGAAGCTTTCTTT.

V is TRBV4-1 and J is TRBJ1-2; TRBD1 agrees at 9 bases. V lost 0 bases to trimming and J lost 5 bases; unmatched junction nucleotides: 7. The germline V gene encodes CDR1 MGHRA and CDR2 YSYEKL. This CDR3 spans 16 amino acids. This CDR3 reads CASSQEDRGLIYGYTF. Here the CDR3 DNA reads TGCGCCAGCAGCCAAGAGGACAGGGGCCTTATTTATGGCTACACCTTC.

The chain couples TRBV27 to TRBJ1-6, with 7 bases aligning to TRBD1. Germline V lookup: CDR1 MNHEY, CDR2 SMNVEV (reference sequence). This CDR3 contains 14 residues. The trim removed 5 bases at V and 8 bases at J, leaving 6 bases unmatched. The CDR3 DNA sequence: TGTGCCAGCAGTCCTCGGGACAGATATTCACCCCTCCACTTT. Translation: CASSPRDRYSPLHF.

J is TRBJ1-1 and V is TRBV20-1; D unclear. Germline assignment: CDR1 DFQATT and CDR2 SNEGSKA (reference sequence). Trimming removed 3 bases at V and 5 bases at J, with 13 bases between. This CDR3 is 13 amino acids long. CDR3 in DNA: TGCAGTGCTAGTTCGCCCGCTAGTACTGAAGCTTTCTTT. Translated: CSASSPASTEAFF.

J is TRBJ2-2 and V is TRBV18; TRBD1 matches at 9 bases. Germline V gene lookup returns CDR1 KGHSH and CDR2 LQKENI. J was trimmed by 6 bases and V by 3 bases; bases with no gene match: 8. The CDR3 has 16 residues. The CDR3 here is CASSPPGTGFAGELFF. The CDR3 nucleotides read TGTGCCAGCTCACCTCCCGGGACAGGGTTTGCCGGGGAGCTGTTTTTT.

The chain couples TRBV7-2 to TRBJ2-1; 7 bases line up with TRBD1. CDR1 and CDR2 from the germline V gene are SGHTA and FQGNSA. The J segment lost 1 base and the V segment lost 0 bases, leaving 9 bases of the junction unmatched. The CDR3 sequence is 18 residues long. CDR3 coding DNA: TGTGCCAGCAGCTTAGCGAAATTAACAGGGGCTTCCTACAATGAGCAGTTCTTC. Amino acids: CASSLAKLTGASYNEQFF.

This clone showed up just a few times. The chain has TRBV28 and TRBJ1-5, with TRBD1 matching 9 bases. The CDR3 spans 16 residues. With V trimmed by 2 bases and J by 6 bases, 8 bases remained unmatched. Germline V gene lookup returns CDR1 MDHEN and CDR2 SYDVKM. In nucleotides, the CDR3 is TGTGCCAGCAGTTTAATGTACAGGGGGCGCGGTCAGCCCCAGCATTTT. Its translation: CASSLMYRGRGQPQHF.

V gene TRBV6-2 or TRBV6-3 combines with J gene TRBJ1-2; D possibly corresponds to TRBD1 (6 bases). The CDR3 runs 14 residues. V gave up 4 bases and J gave up 5 bases, with 14 bases separating them. From germline, CDR1 is MNHEY and CDR2 SVGEGT. This CDR3 is CASSSRDIIYGYTF. CDR3 bases: TGTGCCAGCAGTTCCCGGGACATAATTTATGGCTACACCTTC.

V gene TRBV5-1 combines with J gene TRBJ2-3; 10 bases fit TRBD2. The CDR3 loop spans 16 amino acids. The ends lost 0 bases at V and 7 bases at J; junction bases unmatched: 8. Germline-derived CDR1 and CDR2 are SGHRS and YFSETQ. CDR3 amino acids: CASSLGGLAGENTQYF. For the CDR3, the DNA is TGCGCCAGCAGCTTGGGGGGGCTAGCGGGAGAGAATACGCAGTATTTT.

The J gene is TRBJ1-6, the V gene TRBV4-1; TRBD1 aligns across 8 bases. CDR1 is MGHRA, CDR2 YSYEKL, per germline. The length of the CDR3 is 18 residues. Trimming at V came to 1 base and at J to 6 bases, leaving 11 bases not matched to a gene. CDR3 sequence reads: CASSQAPGQVNFNSPLHF. In DNA, the CDR3 is TGCGCCAGCAGCCAAGCTCCGGGACAGGTCAACTTTAATTCACCCCTCCACTTT.